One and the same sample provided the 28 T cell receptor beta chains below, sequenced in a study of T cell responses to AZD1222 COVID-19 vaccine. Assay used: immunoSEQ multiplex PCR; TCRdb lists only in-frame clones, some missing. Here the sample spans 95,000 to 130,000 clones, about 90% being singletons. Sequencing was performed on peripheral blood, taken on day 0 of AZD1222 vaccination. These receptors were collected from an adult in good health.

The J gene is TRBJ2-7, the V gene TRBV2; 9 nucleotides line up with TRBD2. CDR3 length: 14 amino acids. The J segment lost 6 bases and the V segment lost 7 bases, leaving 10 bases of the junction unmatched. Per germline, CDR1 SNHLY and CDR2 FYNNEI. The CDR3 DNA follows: TGTGCCAGCACTATAGCGGGAGAGGGGGTCGAGCAGTACTTC. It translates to CASTIAGEGVEQYF.

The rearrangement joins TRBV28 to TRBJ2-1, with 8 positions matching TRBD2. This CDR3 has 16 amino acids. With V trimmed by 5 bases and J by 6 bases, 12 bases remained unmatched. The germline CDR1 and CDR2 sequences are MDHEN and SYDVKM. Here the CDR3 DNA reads TGTGCCAGCAGTCTCCTAGCGGGTTTCCAAGGCAATGAGCAGTTCTTC. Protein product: CASSLLAGFQGNEQFF. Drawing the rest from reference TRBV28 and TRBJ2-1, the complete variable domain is DVKVTQSSRYLVKRTGEKVFLECVQDMDHENMFWYRQDPGLGLRLIYFSYDVKMKEKGDIPEGYSVSREKKERFSLILESASTNQTSMYLCASSLLAGFQGNEQFFGPGTRLTVL.

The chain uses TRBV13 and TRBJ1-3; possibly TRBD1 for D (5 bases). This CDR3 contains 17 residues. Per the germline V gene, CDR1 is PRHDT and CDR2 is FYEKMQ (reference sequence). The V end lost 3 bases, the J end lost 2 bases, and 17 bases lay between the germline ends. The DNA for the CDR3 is TGTGCCAGCAGCTTGCCCCCCCCCGGGACGACTGGAAACACCATATATTTT. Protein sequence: CASSLPPPGTTGNTIYF.

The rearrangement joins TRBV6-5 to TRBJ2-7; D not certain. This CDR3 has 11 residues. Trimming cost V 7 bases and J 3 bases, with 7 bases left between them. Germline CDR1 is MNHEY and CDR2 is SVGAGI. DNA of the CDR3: TGTGCCAGCACCCACAACTACGAGCAGTACTTC. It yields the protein CASTHNYEQYF.

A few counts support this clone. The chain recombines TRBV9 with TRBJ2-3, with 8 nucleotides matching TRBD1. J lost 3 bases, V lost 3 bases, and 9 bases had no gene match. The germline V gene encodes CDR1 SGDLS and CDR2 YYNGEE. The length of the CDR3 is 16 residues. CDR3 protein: CASSARGTGRTDTQYF. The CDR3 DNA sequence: TGTGCCAGCAGCGCCCGGGGGACAGGACGGACAGATACGCAGTATTTT.

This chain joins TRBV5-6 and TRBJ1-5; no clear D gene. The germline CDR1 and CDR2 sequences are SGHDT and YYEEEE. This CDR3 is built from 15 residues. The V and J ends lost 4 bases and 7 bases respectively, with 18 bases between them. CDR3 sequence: CASSASGERGQPQHF. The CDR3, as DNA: TGTGCCAGCAGCGCATCCGGGGAGAGAGGACAGCCCCAGCATTTT. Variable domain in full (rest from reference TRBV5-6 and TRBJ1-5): DAGVTQSPTHLIKTRGQQVTLRCSPKSGHDTVSWYQQALGQGPQFIFQYYEEEERQRGNFPDRFSGHQFPNYSSELNVNALLLGDSALYLCASSASGERGQPQHFGDGTRLSIL.

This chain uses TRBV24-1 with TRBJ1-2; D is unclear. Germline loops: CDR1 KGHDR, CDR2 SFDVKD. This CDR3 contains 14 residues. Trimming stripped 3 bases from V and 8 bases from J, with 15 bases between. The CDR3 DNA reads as TGTGCCACCAGTGATCGCGAAGGCCTAGGAGGCTACACCTTC. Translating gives CATSDREGLGGYTF.

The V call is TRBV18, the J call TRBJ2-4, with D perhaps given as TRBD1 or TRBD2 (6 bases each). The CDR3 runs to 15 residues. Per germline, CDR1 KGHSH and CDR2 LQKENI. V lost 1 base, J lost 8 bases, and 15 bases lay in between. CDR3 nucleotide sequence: TGTGCCAGCTCACCACTTTCGGGGGCGAGGGACATTCAGTACTTC. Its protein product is CASSPLSGARDIQYF.

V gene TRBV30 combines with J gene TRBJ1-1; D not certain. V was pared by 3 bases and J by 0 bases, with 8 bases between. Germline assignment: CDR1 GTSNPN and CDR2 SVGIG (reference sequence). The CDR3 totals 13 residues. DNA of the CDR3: TGTGCCTGGAGGCGGACGGTGAACACTGAAGCTTTCTTT. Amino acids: CAWRRTVNTEAFF.

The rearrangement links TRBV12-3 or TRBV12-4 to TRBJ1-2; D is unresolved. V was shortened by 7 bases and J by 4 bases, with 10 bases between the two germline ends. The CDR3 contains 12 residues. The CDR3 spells CASTRGFYGYTF. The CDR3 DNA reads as TGTGCCAGCACTAGAGGGTTCTATGGCTACACCTTC.

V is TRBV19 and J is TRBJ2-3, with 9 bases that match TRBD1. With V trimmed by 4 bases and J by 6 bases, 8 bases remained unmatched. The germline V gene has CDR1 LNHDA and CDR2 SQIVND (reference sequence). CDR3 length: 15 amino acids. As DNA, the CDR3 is TGTGCCAGTAGTACCCCCGGGACAGGGATGGATACGCAGTATTTT. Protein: CASSTPGTGMDTQYF.

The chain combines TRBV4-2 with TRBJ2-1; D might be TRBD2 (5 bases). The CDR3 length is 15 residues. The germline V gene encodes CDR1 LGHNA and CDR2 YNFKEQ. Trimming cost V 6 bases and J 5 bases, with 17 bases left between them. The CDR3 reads CASRIDQTTHNEQFF. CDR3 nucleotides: TGTGCCAGCAGGATAGACCAGACTACCCACAATGAGCAGTTCTTC.

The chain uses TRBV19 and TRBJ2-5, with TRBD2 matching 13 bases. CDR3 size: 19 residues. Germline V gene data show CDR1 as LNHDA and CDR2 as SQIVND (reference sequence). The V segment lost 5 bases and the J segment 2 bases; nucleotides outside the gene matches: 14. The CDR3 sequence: CASSSWDTLTSGRQETQYF. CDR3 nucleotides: TGTGCCAGTAGTTCTTGGGACACCTTGACTAGCGGGAGGCAAGAGACCCAGTACTTC.

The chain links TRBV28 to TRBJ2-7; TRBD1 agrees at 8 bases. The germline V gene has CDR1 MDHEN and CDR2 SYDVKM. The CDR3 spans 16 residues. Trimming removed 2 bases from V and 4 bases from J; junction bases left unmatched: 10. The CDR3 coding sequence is TGTGCCAGCAGTTTACCCCTGGACAGGGAGGTGTACGAGCAGTACTTC. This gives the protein CASSLPLDREVYEQYF.

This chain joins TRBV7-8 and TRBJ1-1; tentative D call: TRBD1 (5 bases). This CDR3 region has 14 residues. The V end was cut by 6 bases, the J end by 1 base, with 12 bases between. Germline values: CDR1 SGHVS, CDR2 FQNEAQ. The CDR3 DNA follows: TGTGCCAGCAGGGAAGGGGTGTCGAACACTGAAGCTTTCTTT. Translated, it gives CASREGVSNTEAFF.

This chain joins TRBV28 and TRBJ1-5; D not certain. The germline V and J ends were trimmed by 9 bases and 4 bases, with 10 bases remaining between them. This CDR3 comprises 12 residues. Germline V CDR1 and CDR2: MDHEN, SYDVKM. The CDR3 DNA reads TGTGCCAGTAGATGGGGAAATCAGCCCCAGCATTTT. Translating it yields CASRWGNQPQHF.

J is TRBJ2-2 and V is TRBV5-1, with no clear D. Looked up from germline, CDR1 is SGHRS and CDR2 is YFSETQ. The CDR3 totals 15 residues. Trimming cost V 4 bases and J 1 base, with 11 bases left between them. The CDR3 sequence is CASSILGGNTGELFF. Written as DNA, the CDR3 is TGCGCCAGCAGCATTTTAGGCGGGAACACCGGGGAGCTGTTTTTT. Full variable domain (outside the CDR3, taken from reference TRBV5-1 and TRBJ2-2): KAGVTQTPRYLIKTRGQQVTLSCSPISGHRSVSWYQQTPGQGLQFLFEYFSETQRNKGNFPGRFSGRQFSNSRSEMNVSTLELGDSALYLCASSILGGNTGELFFGEGSRLTVL.

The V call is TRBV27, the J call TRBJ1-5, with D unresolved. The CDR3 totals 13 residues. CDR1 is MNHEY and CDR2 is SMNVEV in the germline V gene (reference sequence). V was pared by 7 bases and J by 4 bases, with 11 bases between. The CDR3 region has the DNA TGTGCCAGCACCCCGCACAAAAATCAGCCCCAGCATTTT. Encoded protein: CASTPHKNQPQHF.

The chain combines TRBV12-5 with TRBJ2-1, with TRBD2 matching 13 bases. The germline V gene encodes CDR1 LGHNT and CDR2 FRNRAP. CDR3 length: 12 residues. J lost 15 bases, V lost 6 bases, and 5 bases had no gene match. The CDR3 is CASGLAGGHSFF. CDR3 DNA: TGTGCTAGTGGACTAGCGGGAGGGCACTCGTTCTTC.

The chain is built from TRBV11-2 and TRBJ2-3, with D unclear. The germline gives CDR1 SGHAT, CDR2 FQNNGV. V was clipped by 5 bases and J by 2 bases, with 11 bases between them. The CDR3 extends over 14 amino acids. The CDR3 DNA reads TGTGCCAGCAGCCCCATCGTTTCCACAGATACGCAGTATTTT. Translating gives CASSPIVSTDTQYF.

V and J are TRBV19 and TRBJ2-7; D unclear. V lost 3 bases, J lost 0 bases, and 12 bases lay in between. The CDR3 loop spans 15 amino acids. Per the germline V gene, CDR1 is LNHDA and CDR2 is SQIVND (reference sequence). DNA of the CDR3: TGTGCCAGTAGTATCTCCGTCTCAGTCTCCTACGAGCAGTACTTC. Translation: CASSISVSVSYEQYF.

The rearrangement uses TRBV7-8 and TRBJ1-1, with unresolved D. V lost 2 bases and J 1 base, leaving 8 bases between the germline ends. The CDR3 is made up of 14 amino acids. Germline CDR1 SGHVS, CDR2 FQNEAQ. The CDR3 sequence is CASSLIGSNTEAFF. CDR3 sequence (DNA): TGTGCCAGCAGCTTAATAGGATCGAACACTGAAGCTTTCTTT.

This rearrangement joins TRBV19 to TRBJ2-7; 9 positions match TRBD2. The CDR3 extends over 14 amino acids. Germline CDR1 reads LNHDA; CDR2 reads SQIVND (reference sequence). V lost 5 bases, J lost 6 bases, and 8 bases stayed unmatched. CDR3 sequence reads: CASSSGLARGEQYF. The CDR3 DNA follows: TGTGCCAGTAGTTCGGGACTAGCCAGGGGCGAGCAGTACTTC.

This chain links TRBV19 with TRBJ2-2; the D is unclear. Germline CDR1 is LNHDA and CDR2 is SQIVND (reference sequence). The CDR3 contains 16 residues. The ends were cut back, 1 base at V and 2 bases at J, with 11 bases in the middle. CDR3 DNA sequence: TGTGCCAGTAGTATAGCCCCAGGCAGAAACACCGGGGAGCTGTTTTTT. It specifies CASSIAPGRNTGELFF.

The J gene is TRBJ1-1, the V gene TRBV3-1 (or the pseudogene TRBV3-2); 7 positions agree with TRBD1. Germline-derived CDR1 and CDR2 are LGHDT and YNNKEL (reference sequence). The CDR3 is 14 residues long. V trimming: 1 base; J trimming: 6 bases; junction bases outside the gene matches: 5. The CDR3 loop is CASSQVGGSSEAFF. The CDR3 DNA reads TGTGCCAGCAGCCAAGTAGGGGGCTCGTCTGAAGCTTTCTTT.

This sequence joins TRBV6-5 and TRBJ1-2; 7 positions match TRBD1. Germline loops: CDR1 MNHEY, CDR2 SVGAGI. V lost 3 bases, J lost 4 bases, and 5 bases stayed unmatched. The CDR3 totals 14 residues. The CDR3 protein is CASSYVRGSYGYTF. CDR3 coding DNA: TGTGCCAGCAGTTATGTCAGGGGGAGCTATGGCTACACCTTC.

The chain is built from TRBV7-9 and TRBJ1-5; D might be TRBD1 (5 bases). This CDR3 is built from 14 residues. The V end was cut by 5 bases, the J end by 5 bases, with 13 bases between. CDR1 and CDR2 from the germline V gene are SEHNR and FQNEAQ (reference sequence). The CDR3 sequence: CASSKGTSDQPQHF. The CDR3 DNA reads TGTGCCAGCAGCAAGGGGACTTCTGATCAGCCCCAGCATTTT.

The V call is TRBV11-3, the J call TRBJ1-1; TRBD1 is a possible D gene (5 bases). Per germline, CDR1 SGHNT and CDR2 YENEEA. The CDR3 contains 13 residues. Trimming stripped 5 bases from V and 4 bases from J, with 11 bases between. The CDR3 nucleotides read TGTGCCAGCAGCCTACAGCAGGGCACTGAAGCTTTCTTT. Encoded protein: CASSLQQGTEAFF. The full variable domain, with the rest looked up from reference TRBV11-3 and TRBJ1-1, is EAGVVQSPRYKIIEKKQPVAFWCNPISGHNTLYWYLQNLGQGPELLIRYENEEAVDDSQLPKDRFSAERLKGVDSTLKIQPAELGDSAVYLCASSLQQGTEAFFGQGTRLTVV.